The present T cell receptor beta chain was sequenced within a study of STAT5B mutations in CD4+ large granular lymphocyte leukemia. Profiling relied on immunoSEQ multiplex PCR, and the TCRdb table lists in-frame clones only, not all of them. The table includes 28,000 or so clones, around 78% detected once. Sequences were obtained from CD4+ T cells from blood buffy coats. The source of this sequence is a human donor in good health.

CDR3: CASSQDRDRGMNTEAFF. The CDR3 coding sequence is TGTGCCAGCAGCCAAGATCGGGACAGGGGGATGAACACTGAAGCTTTCTTT. V gene TRBV4-2 combines with J gene TRBJ1-1, with 11 bases aligning to TRBD1. The CDR3 contains 17 residues. The V gene end was trimmed by 0 bases and the J gene end by 0 bases; junction bases not matched to a gene: 3. Germline CDR1 reads LGHNA; CDR2 reads YNFKEQ.